The 4 T cell receptor beta chains below come from one sample, sequenced in a study of shared clonotypes between healthy human individuals. Only in-frame clones appear in the TCRdb table, and some are missing; sequencing was by immunoSEQ multiplex PCR. The table includes 1,400,000 or so clones, 98% detected once. The sample taken for sequencing was naive CD4+ T cells sorted from blood. Subset noted: CD45RA+ positively selected. These receptor sequences come from a man aged 25-40 years in good health.

This chain uses TRBV9 with TRBJ2-7; TRBD1 matches at 9 bases. This CDR3 comprises 16 residues. Losses at the gene ends were 2 bases for V and 6 bases for J; bases not matched to a gene: 12. The germline V gene has CDR1 SGDLS and CDR2 YYNGEE. In nucleotides, the CDR3 is TGTGCCAGCAGCGTGAGGGGGACAGGGTTAGCCGGCGAGCAGTACTTC. It specifies CASSVRGTGLAGEQYF. The complete variable domain, with remaining parts taken from reference TRBV9 and TRBJ2-7, reads DSGVTQTPKHLITATGQRVTLRCSPRSGDLSVYWYQQSLDQGLQFLIQYYNGEERAKGNILERFSAQQFPDLHSELNLSSLELGDSALYFCASSVRGTGLAGEQYFGPGTRLTVT.

V and J are TRBV28 and TRBJ2-1; the D is unclear. CDR1 and CDR2 from the germline V gene are MDHEN and SYDVKM. The CDR3 length is 13 residues. V gave up 1 base and J gave up 2 bases, with 3 bases separating them. This CDR3 reads CASSLLPYNEQFF. The CDR3 coding sequence is TGTGCCAGCAGTTTATTACCCTACAATGAGCAGTTCTTC. Drawing the rest from reference TRBV28 and TRBJ2-1, the complete variable domain is DVKVTQSSRYLVKRTGEKVFLECVQDMDHENMFWYRQDPGLGLRLIYFSYDVKMKEKGDIPEGYSVSREKKERFSLILESASTNQTSMYLCASSLLPYNEQFFGPGTRLTVL.

The V call is TRBV20-1, the J call TRBJ2-4; D might be TRBD2 (5 bases). Germline V gene lookup returns CDR1 DFQATT and CDR2 SNEGSKA (reference sequence). Trimming stripped 7 bases from V and 8 bases from J, with 9 bases between. The CDR3 contains 10 residues. In DNA form, the CDR3 reads TGCAGTGGAAAGGAGGACATTCAGTACTTC. Translated, it gives CSGKEDIQYF.

Only one count was recorded for this clone. J is TRBJ1-1 and V is TRBV6-1, with 8 bases identical to TRBD1. V lost 6 bases, J lost 5 bases, and 11 bases stayed unmatched. Per germline, CDR1 MNHNS and CDR2 SASEGT. The CDR3 length is 15 residues. This CDR3 is CASSTDRASYTEAFF. DNA of the CDR3: TGTGCCAGCAGCACGGACAGGGCGTCGTATACTGAAGCTTTCTTT.